This T cell receptor beta chain was sequenced in a study of CD8 T cells in Susac syndrome. RNA, at about 0.45 to 1 ug, was reverse transcribed with random hexamers. Each CDR3 protein gets one entry after TCRdb re-called the immunoSEQ multiplex PCR reads with MiXCR. This sample has more than 95,000 distinct CDR3 sequences, with around 94% found just once. The multiple sclerosis controls were treatment-naive patients, and their relapsing-remitting disease was stable or active. Isolation of CD8+ and CD4+ T cells was performed negatively, whereas enrichment of TEMRA cells was done by FACS. The material sequenced was CD4+ T cells from PBMCs. The receptor comes from a human donor with multiple sclerosis.

The CDR3 nucleotides are TGCGCCAGCAGCCAACCCGGCCCCGGGACAGGTGTCTACGAGCAGTACTTC. Its translation: CASSQPGPGTGVYEQYF. The chain employs TRBV4-1 and TRBJ2-7; 8 bases line up with TRBD1. CDR1 is MGHRA and CDR2 is YSYEKL in the germline V gene. Germline trimming cut 2 bases from V and 3 bases from J; bases unmatched to any gene: 12. This CDR3 contains 17 residues.